This T cell receptor beta chain was found in a study of human T cells and chemical hapten exposure. The sample holds many counts of this clonotype. The target antigen is unknown. TCRdb reprocessed the RACE reads with MiXCR, giving one entry per CDR3 protein. The table records 60,000 to 75,000 distinct CDR3 sequences, around 7% of them present only once. Regarding the study as a whole: Donors in the study had alopecia, meaning their immune response may differ from healthy people's.

The germline CDR1 and CDR2 sequences are LNHDA and SQIVND (reference sequence). The ends were cut back, 3 bases at V and 10 bases at J, with 18 bases in the middle. This CDR3 spans 14 amino acids. Time point reported: pre-sensitization, week 0. Treatment described: therapeutic diphenylcyclopropenone sensitization with weekly scalp DPC. The rearrangement links TRBV19 to TRBJ1-1; a weak D match, TRBD1 (5 bases). This specimen was whole blood, taken in connection with sensitization to the hapten diphenylcyclopropenone (DPC). The source of this sequence is a woman in her 30s with alopecia areata. Some clones in this sample may be carry-over from other donors' samples. The CDR3 sequence: CASSMWDTGRGAFF. CDR3 coding DNA: TGTGCCAGTAGTATGTGGGATACGGGACGTGGAGCTTTCTTT. The complete variable domain, with remaining parts taken from reference TRBV19 and TRBJ1-1, reads DGGITQSPKYLFRKEGQNVTLSCEQNLNHDAMYWYRQDPGQGLRLIYYSQIVNDFQKGDIAEGYSVSREKKESFPLTVTSAQKNPTAFYLCASSMWDTGRGAFFGQGTRLTVV.